This T cell receptor beta chain comes out of a study of low-dose radiotherapy and immunotherapy resistance in tumors. Across the study: Fractions of 1 Gy went to Cohort 2 every two weeks, for 13 Gy over 26 weeks.

Time point noted: after trial treatment. Treatment of the sample: LDRT plus nivolumab, ipilimumab, low-dose cyclophosphamide and aspirin (RACIN trial). This clonotype was recorded many times. Both TCRalpha and TCRbeta chains were reverse transcribed with V-gene-specific primers. The authors ran about 20 PCR cycles to amplify TCRs with a constant-region primer and V-primer adapter. In vitro transcription was used to amplify the isolated mRNA. Each CDR3 protein gets one entry after TCRdb re-called the reads with MiXCR. The repertoire consists of about 80,000 distinct CDR3 sequences, with about a sixth occurring once and the leading ten covering approximately 1.5%. The CDR3 is made up of 14 amino acids. V was pared by 5 bases and J by 4 bases, with 13 bases between. The V gene's germline CDR1 is SEHNR and CDR2 FQNEAQ (reference sequence).

The receptor comes from a male donor with prostate cancer. This chain joins TRBV7-9 and TRBJ2-3; D is perhaps TRBD2 (5 bases). This specimen consisted of PBMCs, obtained after low-dose radiotherapy plus immunotherapy. CDR3 amino acids: CASSVEGLSDTQYF. For the CDR3, the DNA is TGTGCCAGCAGCGTAGAGGGTCTGTCAGATACGCAGTATTTT.